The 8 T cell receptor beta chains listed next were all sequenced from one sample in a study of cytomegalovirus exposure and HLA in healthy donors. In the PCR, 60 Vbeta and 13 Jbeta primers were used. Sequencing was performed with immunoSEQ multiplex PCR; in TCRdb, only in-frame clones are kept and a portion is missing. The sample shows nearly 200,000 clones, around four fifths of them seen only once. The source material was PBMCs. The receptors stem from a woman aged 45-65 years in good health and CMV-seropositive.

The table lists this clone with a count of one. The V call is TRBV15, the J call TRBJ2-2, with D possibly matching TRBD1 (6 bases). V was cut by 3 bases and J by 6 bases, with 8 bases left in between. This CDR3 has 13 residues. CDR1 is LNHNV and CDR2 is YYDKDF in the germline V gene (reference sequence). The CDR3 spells CATSRDRAGELFF. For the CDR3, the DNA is TGTGCCACCAGCAGGGACAGAGCCGGGGAGCTGTTTTTT.

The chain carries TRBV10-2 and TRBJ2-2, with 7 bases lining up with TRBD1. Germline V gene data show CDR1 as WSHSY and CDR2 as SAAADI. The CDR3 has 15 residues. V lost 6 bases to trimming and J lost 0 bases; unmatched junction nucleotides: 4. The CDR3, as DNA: TGCGCCAGCAGCCCTGGGACAGCGAACACCGGGGAGCTGTTTTTT. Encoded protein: CASSPGTANTGELFF.

CDR3 nucleotide sequence: TGTGCCACCCGAGGGACTAGCGGGCCACAAGAGACCCAGTACTTC. Encoded protein: CATRGTSGPQETQYF. The chain combines TRBV6-5 with TRBJ2-5; 12 bases are a match to TRBD2. V shed 10 bases and J 2 bases; nucleotides not matched to a gene: 8. Germline loops: CDR1 MNHEY, CDR2 SVGAGI. This CDR3 is 15 amino acids long.

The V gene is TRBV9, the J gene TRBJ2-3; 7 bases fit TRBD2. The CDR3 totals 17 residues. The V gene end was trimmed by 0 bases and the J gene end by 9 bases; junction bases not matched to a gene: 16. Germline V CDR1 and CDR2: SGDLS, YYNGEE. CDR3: CASSVGWDGGTGETQYF. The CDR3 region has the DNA TGTGCCAGCAGCGTAGGATGGGACGGGGGGACCGGTGAGACGCAGTATTTT.

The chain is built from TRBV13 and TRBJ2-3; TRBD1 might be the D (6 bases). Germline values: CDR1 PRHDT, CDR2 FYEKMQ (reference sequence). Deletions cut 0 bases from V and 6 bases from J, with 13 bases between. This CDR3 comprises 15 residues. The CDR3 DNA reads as TGTGCCAGCAGCTTAGGGGGAACAGGGTTGGATACGCAGTATTTT. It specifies CASSLGGTGLDTQYF.

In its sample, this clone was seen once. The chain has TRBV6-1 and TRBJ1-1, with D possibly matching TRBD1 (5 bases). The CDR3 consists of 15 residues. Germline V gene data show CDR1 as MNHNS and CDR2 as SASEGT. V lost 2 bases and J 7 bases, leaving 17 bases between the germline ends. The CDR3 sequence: CASSESGRGAGEAFF. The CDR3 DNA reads TGTGCCAGCAGTGAAAGCGGGCGAGGGGCAGGTGAAGCTTTCTTT.

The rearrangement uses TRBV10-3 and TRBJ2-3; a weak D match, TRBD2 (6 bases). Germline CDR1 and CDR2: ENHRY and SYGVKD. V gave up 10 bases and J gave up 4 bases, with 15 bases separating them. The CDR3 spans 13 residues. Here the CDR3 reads CATRGFGADTQYF. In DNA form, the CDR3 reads TGTGCCACCCGGGGGTTTGGCGCAGATACGCAGTATTTT.

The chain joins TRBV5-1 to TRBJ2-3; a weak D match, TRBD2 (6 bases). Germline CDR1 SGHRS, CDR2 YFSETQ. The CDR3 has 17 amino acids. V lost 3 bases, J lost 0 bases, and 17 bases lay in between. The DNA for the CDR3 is TGCGCCAGCAGCTCCCGAGGTAGGGCGGGGAGCACAGATACGCAGTATTTT. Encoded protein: CASSSRGRAGSTDTQYF.